The sample holds one count of the clone carrying this T cell receptor (beta chain). The data derive from a study of CD8 T cells in Susac syndrome. Sequencing of TCR beta drew on CD8+ and CD4+ T cells from blood. Reverse transcription of about 0.45 to 1 ug RNA was performed with random hexamers. Using its own MiXCR run on the immunoSEQ multiplex PCR reads, TCRdb lists one record per CDR3 protein. The repertoire holds 230,000 or so distinct CDR3 sequences, around 95% seen once, with around 0.099% in the top ten. The source of this sequence is a human donor with multiple sclerosis. Source material: CD4+ T cells from PBMCs.

The CDR3 spells CASSLLPPAGGNIQYF. DNA for the CDR3: TGTGCCAGCTCACTCCTCCCCCCGGCAGGGGGAAACATTCAGTACTTC. The V and J genes are TRBV18 and TRBJ2-4, with 7 positions matching TRBD1. With V trimmed by 4 bases and J by 6 bases, 12 bases remained unmatched. From germline, CDR1 is KGHSH and CDR2 LQKENI. There are 16 residues in the CDR3.